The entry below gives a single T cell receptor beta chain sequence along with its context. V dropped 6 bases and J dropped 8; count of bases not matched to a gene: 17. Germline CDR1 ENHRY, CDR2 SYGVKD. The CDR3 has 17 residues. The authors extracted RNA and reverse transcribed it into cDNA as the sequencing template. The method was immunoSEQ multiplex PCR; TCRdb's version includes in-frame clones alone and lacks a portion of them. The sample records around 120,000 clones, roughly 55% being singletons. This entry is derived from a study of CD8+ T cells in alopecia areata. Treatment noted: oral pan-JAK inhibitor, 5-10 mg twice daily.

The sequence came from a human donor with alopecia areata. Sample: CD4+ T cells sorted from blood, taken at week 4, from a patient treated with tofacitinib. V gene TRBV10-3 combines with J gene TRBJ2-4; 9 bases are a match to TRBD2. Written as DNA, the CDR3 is TGTGCCATCAGCTCTGCTAGCGGGGCCACCGGAGTCGACATTCAGTACTTC. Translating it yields CAISSASGATGVDIQYF.